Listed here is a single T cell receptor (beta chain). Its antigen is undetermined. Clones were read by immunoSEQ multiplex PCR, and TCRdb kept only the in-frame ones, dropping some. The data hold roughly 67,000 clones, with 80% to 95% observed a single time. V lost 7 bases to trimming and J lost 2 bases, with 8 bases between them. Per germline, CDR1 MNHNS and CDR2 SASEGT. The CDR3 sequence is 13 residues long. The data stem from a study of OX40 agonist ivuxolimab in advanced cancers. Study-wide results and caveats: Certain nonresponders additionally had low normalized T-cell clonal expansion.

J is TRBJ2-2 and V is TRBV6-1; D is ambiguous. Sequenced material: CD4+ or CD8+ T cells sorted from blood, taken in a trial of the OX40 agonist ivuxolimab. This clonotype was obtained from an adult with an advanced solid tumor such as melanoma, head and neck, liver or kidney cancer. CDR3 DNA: TGTGCCAGCAACAGACAAAACACCGGGGAGCTGTTTTTT. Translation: CASNRQNTGELFF.